This T cell receptor beta chain is from a study of CD8 T cells in ankylosing spondylitis. The germline V gene encodes CDR1 LNHNV and CDR2 YYDKDF (reference sequence). Losses at the gene ends were 5 bases for V and 4 bases for J; bases not matched to a gene: 13. The CDR3 is 16 amino acids. This clonotype was counted a few times. As yet, its antigen is unknown. A quantitative 5'-RACE method, one with molecular barcodes, was used to make TCR beta libraries. TCRdb processed the 5' RACE reads anew with MiXCR; each CDR3 protein has one entry. The repertoire has approximately 540,000 distinct CDR3 sequences, about an eighth of them found once; the top ten carry approximately 7%. Study observations and caveats: Previously reported in reactive arthritis synovial fluid and blood were some of the motif variants. Blood from ankylosing spondylitis patients appeared to carry a characteristic roughly 8-variant TCR beta motif. In ankylosing spondylitis patients, matched synovial fluid reportedly showed significant enrichment of disease-linked clones. As for the disease-linked clones, they showed a CD8+ phenotype and occurred at relatively low frequencies in peripheral blood.

This clonotype was obtained from a male donor with ankylosing spondylitis. The chain carries TRBV15 and TRBJ2-7; 8 bases line up with TRBD1. The sample comprised blood, either unsorted or a sorted T cell fraction (not recorded which). CDR3 bases: TGTGCCACCAGCCCGGTCGAAGGGACAGGTTTTTACGAGCAGTACTTC. Translated: CATSPVEGTGFYEQYF.